This T cell receptor (beta chain) was sequenced during a study of cytomegalovirus exposure and HLA in healthy donors. The V gene's germline CDR1 is LGHNA and CDR2 YNFKEQ. This CDR3 region has 18 residues. The V and J ends lost 0 bases and 1 base respectively, with 16 bases between them. General study results and limits: Several V segments, TRBV6-2 and TRBV6-3 among them, could not be told apart and were dropped. An analysis done earlier found most TCR beta V segments productive about 87% or about 30% of the time.

Worth noting for this clone: No antigen is known for it.

It was with 60 Vbeta and 13 Jbeta primers that the PCR ran. Sequencing was performed with immunoSEQ multiplex PCR; in TCRdb, only in-frame clones are kept and a portion is missing. The sample lists about 99,000 clones, around 73% occurring once. Sequencing was carried out using PBMCs. V usage is TRBV4-2 and J usage is TRBJ1-3, with D unclear. This TCR derives from a woman in her 40s in good health and CMV-seronegative. Here the CDR3 reads CASSQEGLGGASGNTIYF. The CDR3, as DNA: TGTGCCAGCAGCCAAGAAGGTCTGGGAGGAGCTTCTGGAAACACCATATATTTT.